This TCR beta chain was retrieved from a study of control samples from healthy donors and cancer patients. Between the trimmed V and J ends, which lost 3 bases and 4 bases, there was a span of 18 bases. This CDR3 region has 15 residues. Per the germline V gene, CDR1 is GTSNPN and CDR2 is SVGIG (reference sequence). Measured with immunoSEQ multiplex PCR; TCRdb has only the in-frame clones, and not every one. The table has 75,000 to 100,000 clones, nearly 90% seen once. V and J are TRBV30 and TRBJ1-2; TRBD1 is a possible D gene (6 bases). The sequenced material came from blood. The receptor was derived from a man aged 45-65 years in good health. CDR3 amino acids: CAWSGGLGQTYGYTF. DNA of the CDR3: TGTGCCTGGAGCGGAGGGCTCGGACAGACCTATGGCTACACCTTC. The full variable domain, with the rest looked up from reference TRBV30 and TRBJ1-2, is SQTIHQWPATLVQPVGSPLSLECTVEGTSNPNLYWYRQAAGRGLQLLFYSVGIGQISSEVPQNLSASRPQDRQFILSSKKLLLSDSGFYLCAWSGGLGQTYGYTFGSGTRLTVV.